This entry describes one TCR beta chain. What it binds is not known. The PCR was carried out with 60 Vbeta primers and 13 Jbeta primers. Method: immunoSEQ multiplex PCR; TCRdb's copy keeps in-frame clones and lacks some. The sample gives approximately 150,000 clones, roughly 80% of which show up once; 4.3% is in the top ten. CDR1 is LGHNA, CDR2 YSLEER, per germline. The CDR3 runs to 15 residues. Trimming at V came to 0 bases and at J to 2 bases, leaving 3 bases not matched to a gene. Donors sampled were nominally healthy, though unrecorded immune exposures were likely. The data belong to a study of cytomegalovirus exposure and HLA in healthy donors. Study-wide results and limits: In vitro confirmation showed three CMV-associated chains to be CMV antigen specific. Across donors, most TCRs were seen rarely, yet some public ones were widespread. It was fewer than 200 TCR beta chains that were listed as cytomegalovirus-associated.

The source material was PBMCs. The V call is TRBV4-3, the J call TRBJ2-5; 7 nucleotides agree with TRBD2. The source is a woman aged 40 to 50 in good health and CMV-seropositive. In nucleotides, the CDR3 is TGCGCCAGCAGCCAAGATTCGGGGGGTCAAGAGACCCAGTACTTC. This translates into CASSQDSGGQETQYF.